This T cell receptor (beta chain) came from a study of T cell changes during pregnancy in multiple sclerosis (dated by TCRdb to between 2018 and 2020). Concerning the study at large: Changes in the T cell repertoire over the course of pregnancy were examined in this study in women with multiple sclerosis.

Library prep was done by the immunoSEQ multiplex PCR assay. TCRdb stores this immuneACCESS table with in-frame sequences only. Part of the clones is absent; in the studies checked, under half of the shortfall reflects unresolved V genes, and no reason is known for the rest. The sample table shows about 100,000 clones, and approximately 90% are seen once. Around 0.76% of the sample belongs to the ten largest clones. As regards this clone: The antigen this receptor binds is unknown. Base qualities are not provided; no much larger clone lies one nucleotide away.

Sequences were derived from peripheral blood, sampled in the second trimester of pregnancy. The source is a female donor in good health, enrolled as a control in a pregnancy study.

This receptor has the CDR3 CASSEYGGVNTEAFF. The DNA reads as follows: TGTGCCAGCAGTGAATATGGGGGGGTAAACACTGAAGCTTTCTTT. The chain employs TRBV25-1 and TRBJ1-1, and TRBD1 may be the D gene, going by 5 matching bases. Based on the germline V gene, the CDR1 and CDR2 sequences are MGHDK and SYGVNS. Including cysteine and phenylalanine, the CDR3 has 15 amino acids. Of the read, only the CDR3 DNA is kept; its 45 bases are in frame from base 1. Deletion took 0 bases off V and 2 bases off J, with a span of 10 bases between the germline ends. The CDR3, completed at both ends by the reference TRBV25-1 and TRBJ1-1 genes, gives the full variable domain EADIYQTPRYLVIGTGKKITLECSQTMGHDKMYWYQQDPGMELHLIHYSYGVNSTEKGDLSSESTVSRIRTEHFPLTLESARPSHTSQYLCASSEYGGVNTEAFFGQGTRLTVV.